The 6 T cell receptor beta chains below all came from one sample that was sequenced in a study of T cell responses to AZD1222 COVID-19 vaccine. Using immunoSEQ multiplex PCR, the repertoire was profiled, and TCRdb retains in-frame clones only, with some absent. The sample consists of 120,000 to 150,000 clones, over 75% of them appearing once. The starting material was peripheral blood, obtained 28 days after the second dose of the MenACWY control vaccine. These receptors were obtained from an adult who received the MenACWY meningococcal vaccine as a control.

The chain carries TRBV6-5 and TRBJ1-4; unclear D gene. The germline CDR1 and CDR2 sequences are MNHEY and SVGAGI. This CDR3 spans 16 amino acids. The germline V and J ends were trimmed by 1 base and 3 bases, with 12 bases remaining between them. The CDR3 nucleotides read TGTGCCAGCAGTTACTTAACGACATTTTCTAATGAAAAACTGTTTTTT. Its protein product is CASSYLTTFSNEKLFF.

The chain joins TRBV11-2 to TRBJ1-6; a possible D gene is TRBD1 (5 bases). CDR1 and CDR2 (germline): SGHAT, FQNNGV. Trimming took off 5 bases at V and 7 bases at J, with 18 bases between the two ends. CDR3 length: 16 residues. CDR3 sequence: CASSLGTAGGNSPLHF. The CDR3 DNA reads TGTGCCAGCAGCCTCGGGACGGCGGGTGGGAATTCACCCCTCCACTTT.

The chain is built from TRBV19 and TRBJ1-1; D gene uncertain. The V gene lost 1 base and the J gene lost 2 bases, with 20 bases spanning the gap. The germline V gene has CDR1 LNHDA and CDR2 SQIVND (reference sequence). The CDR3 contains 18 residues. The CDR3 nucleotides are TGTGCCAGTAGTATAGTACATGGTAGGGCAGCGGGAAACACTGAAGCTTTCTTT. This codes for CASSIVHGRAAGNTEAFF.

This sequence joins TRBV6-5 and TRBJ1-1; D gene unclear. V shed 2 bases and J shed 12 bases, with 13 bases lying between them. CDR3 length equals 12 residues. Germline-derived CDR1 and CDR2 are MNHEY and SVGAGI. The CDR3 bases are TGTGCCAGCAGTTACGGCGGCCGCAGGTCTTTCTTT. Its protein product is CASSYGGRRSFF.

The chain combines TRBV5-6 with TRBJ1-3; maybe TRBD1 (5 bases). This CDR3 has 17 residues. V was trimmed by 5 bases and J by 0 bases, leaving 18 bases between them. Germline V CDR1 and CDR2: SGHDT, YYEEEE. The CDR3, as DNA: TGTGCCAGCAGTCGAAGGACACAGGCCCTCTCTGGAAACACCATATATTTT. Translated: CASSRRTQALSGNTIYF.

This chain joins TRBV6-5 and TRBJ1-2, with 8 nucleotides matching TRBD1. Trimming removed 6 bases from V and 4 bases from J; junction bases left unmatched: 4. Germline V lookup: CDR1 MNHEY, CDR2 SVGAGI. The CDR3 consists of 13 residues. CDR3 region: CASRTGTGYGYTF. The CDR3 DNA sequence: TGTGCCAGCAGGACAGGGACAGGCTATGGCTACACCTTC.